This is a list of T cell receptor beta chains from one sample in a study of T cells after posttransplantation cyclophosphamide. Produced via immunoSEQ multiplex PCR; TCRdb's table is partial and in-frame only. The sample lists roughly 3,400 clones, roughly 95% occurring once. Specimen: naive CD8+ T cells sorted from PBMCs. The receptors derive from a woman in her 50s in good health and a related stem cell transplant donor. The CDR3 runs from the conserved cysteine through the conserved F or W. D genes are given only for firm matches. Only part of the rows carry a size: once, few, many, or a class if the clone is expanded.

>TRBJ2-7|-|-|TRBV10-3
CAISGGGGNYEQYF
TGTGCCATCAGTGGAGGGGGAGGGAACTACGAGCAGTACTTC
>TRBJ2-7|-|-|TRBV13
CASSTPGHRDYEQYF
TGTGCCAGCAGCACTCCGGGACATCGGGACTACGAGCAGTACTTC
>TRBJ2-7|-|-|TRBV29-1
CSVESRAYEQYF
TGCAGCGTTGAATCCAGGGCCTACGAGCAGTACTTC
>TRBJ2-1|-|-|TRBV27
CASSSSGDTYNEQFF
TGTGCCAGCAGTTCTTCAGGGGACACCTACAATGAGCAGTTCTTC
>TRBJ2-1|TRBD2|-|TRBV11-2
CASTPGTSVYNEQFF
TGTGCCAGCACCCCGGGGACTAGCGTCTACAATGAGCAGTTCTTC
>TRBJ2-1|-|once|TRBV7-9
CASSLNSYNEQFF
TGTGCCAGCAGCTTAAATAGTTACAATGAGCAGTTCTTC
>TRBJ1-4|-|-|TRBV9
CASSLNRDQATNEKLFF
TGTGCCAGCAGCCTCAACAGGGACCAAGCAACTAATGAAAAACTGTTTTTT
>TRBJ1-3|-|-|TRBV10-3
CAISESKNSGNTIYF
TGTGCCATCAGTGAGTCTAAAAACTCTGGAAACACCATATATTTT
>TRBJ1-1|TRBD1|-|TRBV19
CARVCETGGPDREAFF
TGTGCCAGGGTTTGTGAGACAGGGGGACCTGACCGTGAAGCTTTCTTT
>TRBJ1-2|-|once|TRBV4-1
CASSQDQGWVYGYTF
TGCGCCAGCAGCCAAGATCAGGGCTGGGTCTATGGCTACACCTTC
>TRBJ2-1|-|-|TRBV28
CASSSGRLGNEQFF
TGTGCCAGCAGCTCCGGGAGACTAGGGAATGAGCAGTTCTTC
>TRBJ2-7|-|-|TRBV5-5
CASSLEFDSHSYEQYF
TGTGCCAGCAGCTTGGAATTCGACAGTCACTCCTACGAGCAGTACTTC
>TRBJ2-7|-|-|TRBV9
CASSLGLDYEQYF
TGTGCCAGCAGCTTGGGACTTGACTACGAGCAGTACTTC
>TRBJ2-3|TRBD2|-|TRBV9
CASSVGGRASTDTQYF
TGTGCCAGCAGCGTAGGCGGGAGGGCTAGCACAGATACGCAGTATTTT
>TRBJ2-7|TRBD1|few|TRBV10-3
CAISARDRGYEQYF
TGTGCCATCAGCGCAAGGGACAGGGGCTACGAGCAGTACTTC
>TRBJ2-3|-|-|TRBV29-1
CSALSDTQYF
TGCAGTGCGCTTTCAGATACGCAGTATTTT
>TRBJ2-2|TRBD2|-|TRBV7-6
CASSLLRGPSGTNTGELFF
TGTGCCAGCAGCTTACTTCGGGGGCCTAGCGGGACGAACACCGGGGAGCTGTTTTTT
>TRBJ2-2|TRBD1|-|TRBV2
CAFADRDYTGELFF
TGTGCCTTCGCGGACAGGGACTACACCGGGGAGCTGTTTTTT
>TRBJ2-2|-|-|TRBV19
CASSIASGTGELFF
TGTGCCAGTAGTATAGCCTCAGGGACCGGGGAGCTGTTTTTT
>TRBJ1-1|-|-|TRBV28
CASSWNTEAFF
TGTGCCAGCAGCTGGAACACTGAAGCTTTCTTT
>TRBJ2-7|TRBD1|-|TRBV5-4
CASSLWDSGLEQYF
TGTGCCAGCAGCTTGTGGGACAGTGGGCTAGAGCAGTACTTC
>TRBJ2-1|TRBD1|-|TRBV7-9
CASSLARRQGAYNEQFF
TGTGCCAGCAGCTTAGCGAGACGACAGGGGGCCTACAATGAGCAGTTCTTC
>TRBJ2-7|-|-|TRBV6-5
CASSYPGYEQYF
TGTGCCAGCAGTTATCCGGGCTACGAGCAGTACTTC
>TRBJ2-1|TRBD2|-|TRBV7-8
CAIEAGEGHSYNEQFF
TGTGCCATAGAGGCTGGGGAGGGCCATTCCTACAATGAGCAGTTCTTC
>TRBJ2-7|-|-|TRBV6-5
CASREGVVPSYEQYF
TGTGCCAGCAGAGAGGGGGTAGTGCCGTCCTACGAGCAGTACTTC
>TRBJ2-7|-|once|TRBV11-3
CASSLDTGTPFYEQYF
TGTGCCAGCAGCTTAGATACAGGGACACCTTTCTACGAGCAGTACTTC
>TRBJ1-6|-|-|TRBV27
CASSRGASLHF
TGTGCCAGCAGTCGCGGGGCTTCCCTCCACTTT